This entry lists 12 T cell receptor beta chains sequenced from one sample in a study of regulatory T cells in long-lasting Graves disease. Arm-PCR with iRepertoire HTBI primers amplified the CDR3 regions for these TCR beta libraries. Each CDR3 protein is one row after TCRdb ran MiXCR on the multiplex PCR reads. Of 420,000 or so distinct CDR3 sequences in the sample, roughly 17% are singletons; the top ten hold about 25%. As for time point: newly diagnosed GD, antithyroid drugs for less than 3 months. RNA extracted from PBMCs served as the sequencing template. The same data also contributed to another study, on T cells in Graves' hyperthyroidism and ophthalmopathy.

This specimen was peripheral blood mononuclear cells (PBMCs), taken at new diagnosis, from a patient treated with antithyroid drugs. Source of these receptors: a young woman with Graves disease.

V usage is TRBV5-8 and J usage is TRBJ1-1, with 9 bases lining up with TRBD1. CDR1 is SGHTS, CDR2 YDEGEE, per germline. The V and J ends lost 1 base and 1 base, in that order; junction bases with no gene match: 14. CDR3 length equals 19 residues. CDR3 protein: CASSLSLGTGSFGNTEAFF. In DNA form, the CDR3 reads TGTGCCAGCAGCTTGTCCCTCGGGACAGGGAGTTTTGGGAACACTGAAGCTTTCTTT.

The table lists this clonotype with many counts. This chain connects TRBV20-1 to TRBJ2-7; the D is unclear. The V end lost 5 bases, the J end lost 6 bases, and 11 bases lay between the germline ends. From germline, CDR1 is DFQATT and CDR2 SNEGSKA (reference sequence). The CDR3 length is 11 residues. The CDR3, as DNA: TGCAGTGCTGCCGGGTCCGGCGAGCAGTACTTC. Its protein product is CSAAGSGEQYF.

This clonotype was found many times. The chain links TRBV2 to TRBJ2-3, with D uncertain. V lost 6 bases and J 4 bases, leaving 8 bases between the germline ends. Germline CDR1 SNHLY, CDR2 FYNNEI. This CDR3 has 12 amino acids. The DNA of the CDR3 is TGTGCCAGCAGCCCGACCTCAGATACGCAGTATTTT. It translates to CASSPTSDTQYF.

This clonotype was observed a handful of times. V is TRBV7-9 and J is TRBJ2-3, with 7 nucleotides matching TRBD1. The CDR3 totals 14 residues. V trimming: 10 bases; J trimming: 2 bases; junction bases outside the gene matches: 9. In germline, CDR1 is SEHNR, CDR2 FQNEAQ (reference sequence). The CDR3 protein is CATAPGTATDTQYF. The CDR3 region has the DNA TGTGCCACCGCACCCGGGACAGCCACAGATACGCAGTATTTT.

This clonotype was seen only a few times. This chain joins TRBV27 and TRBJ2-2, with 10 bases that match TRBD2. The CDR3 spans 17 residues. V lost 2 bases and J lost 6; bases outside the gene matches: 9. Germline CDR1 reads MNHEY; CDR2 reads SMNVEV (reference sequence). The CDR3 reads CASSLLAGVSFSGELFF. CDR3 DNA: TGTGCCAGCAGTTTACTAGCGGGAGTTTCATTTTCCGGGGAGCTGTTTTTT.

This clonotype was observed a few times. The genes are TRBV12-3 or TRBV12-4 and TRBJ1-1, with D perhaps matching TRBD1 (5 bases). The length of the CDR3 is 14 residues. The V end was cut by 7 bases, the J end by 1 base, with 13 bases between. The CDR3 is CASTPGQRNTEAFF. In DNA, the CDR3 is TGTGCCAGCACCCCGGGGCAGCGGAACACTGAAGCTTTCTTT.

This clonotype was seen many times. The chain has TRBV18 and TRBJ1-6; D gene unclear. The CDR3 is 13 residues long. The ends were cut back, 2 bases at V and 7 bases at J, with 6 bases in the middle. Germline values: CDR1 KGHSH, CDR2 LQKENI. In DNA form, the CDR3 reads TGTGCCAGCTCACCATCTGGGAATTCACCCCTCCACTTT. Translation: CASSPSGNSPLHF.

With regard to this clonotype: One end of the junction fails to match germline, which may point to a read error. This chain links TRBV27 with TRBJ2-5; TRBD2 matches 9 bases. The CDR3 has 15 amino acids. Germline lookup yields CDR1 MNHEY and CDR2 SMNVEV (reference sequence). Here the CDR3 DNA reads TGTGCCAGCAGTTGGGTTAGCGGGGGCCAAGAGACCCAGCACTTC. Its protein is CASSWVSGGQETQHF.

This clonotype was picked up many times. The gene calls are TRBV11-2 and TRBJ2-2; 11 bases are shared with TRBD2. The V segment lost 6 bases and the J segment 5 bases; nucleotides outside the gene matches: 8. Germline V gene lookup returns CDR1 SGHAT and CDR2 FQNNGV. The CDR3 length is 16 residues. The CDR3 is CASSGHTSGGTGELFF. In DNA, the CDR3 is TGTGCCAGCAGTGGACACACTAGCGGGGGAACCGGGGAGCTGTTTTTT.

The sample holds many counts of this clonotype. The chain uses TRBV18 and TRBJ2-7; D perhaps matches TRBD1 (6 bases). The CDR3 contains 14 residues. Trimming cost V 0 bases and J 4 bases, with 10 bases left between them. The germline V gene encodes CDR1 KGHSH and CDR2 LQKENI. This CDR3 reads CASSPPAQGYEQYF. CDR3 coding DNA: TGTGCCAGCTCACCACCGGCACAGGGTTACGAGCAGTACTTC.

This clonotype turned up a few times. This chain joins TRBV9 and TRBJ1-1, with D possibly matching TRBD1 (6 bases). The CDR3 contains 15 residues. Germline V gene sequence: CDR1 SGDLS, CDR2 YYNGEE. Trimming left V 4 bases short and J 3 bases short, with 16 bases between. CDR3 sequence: CASSPMAGAYTEAFF. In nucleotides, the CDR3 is TGTGCCAGCAGCCCAATGGCAGGGGCGTACACTGAAGCTTTCTTT.

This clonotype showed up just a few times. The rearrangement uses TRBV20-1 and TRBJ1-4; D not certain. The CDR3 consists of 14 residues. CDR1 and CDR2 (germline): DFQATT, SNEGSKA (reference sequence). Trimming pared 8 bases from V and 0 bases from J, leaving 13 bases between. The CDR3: CSSANDATNEKLFF. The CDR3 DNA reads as TGCAGTTCCGCTAATGATGCAACTAATGAAAAACTGTTTTTT.